One sample yielded the 23 T cell receptor beta chains listed below, sequenced in a study of beta chain features in type 1 diabetes. Study-level points and caveats: All four CD4+ subsets of Type 1 diabetes patients contained TCRB CDR3s that were moderately but significantly shorter.

Expressed TCRB transcripts were sequenced, since all the RNA that had been isolated was reverse transcribed. Using immunoSEQ multiplex PCR, the repertoire was profiled, and TCRdb retains in-frame clones only, with some absent. The table lists about 45,000 clones, roughly 70% of them singletons, with about 2% in the top ten. Antigens for these TCRs are unknown. Material for sequencing was Tregs from blood. These TCRs come from a woman in her late teens or twenties with type 1 diabetes.

The V gene is TRBV29-1, the J gene TRBJ1-2; D uncertain. CDR1 SQVTM and CDR2 ANQGSEA come from the germline V gene. V dropped 2 bases and J dropped 6 bases, with 4 bases sitting between them. This CDR3 has 10 amino acids. CDR3 protein: CSVERDGYTF. As DNA, the CDR3 is TGCAGCGTTGAACGTGATGGCTACACCTTC.

The gene calls are TRBV11-1 and TRBJ2-1, with TRBD2 matching over 9 bases. V gave up 5 bases and J gave up 6 bases; unmatched junction bases: 8. Germline V gene sequence: CDR1 SGHAT, CDR2 FQDESV (reference sequence). The CDR3 is made up of 15 amino acids. The DNA for the CDR3 is TGTGCCAGCAGCAGAGTAGCGGGAGTCTTCAATGAGCAGTTCTTC. It encodes CASSRVAGVFNEQFF.

The chain joins TRBV28 to TRBJ1-2; 10 nucleotides agree with TRBD1. Germline-derived CDR1 and CDR2 are MDHEN and SYDVKM. The junction had 7 bases not matched to a gene; V was cut back by 4 bases and J by 8 bases. CDR3 length: 14 amino acids. As DNA, the CDR3 is TGTGCCAGCAGTTCCACGACAGGGGGCAACGGCTACACCTTC. As protein: CASSSTTGGNGYTF.

J is TRBJ2-5 and V is TRBV5-1; D remains ambiguous. CDR1 and CDR2 (germline): SGHRS, YFSETQ. This CDR3 has 12 residues. The V gene lost 2 bases and the J gene lost 2 bases, with 4 bases spanning the gap. CDR3 residues: CASSLQQETQYF. CDR3 bases: TGCGCCAGCAGCTTACAACAAGAGACCCAGTACTTC.

The CDR3 region is CASSRRRGNEQYF. The DNA of the CDR3 is TGCGCCAGCAGCCGAAGGAGAGGGAACGAGCAGTACTTC. The V gene is TRBV4-1, the J gene TRBJ2-7; tentatively, D is TRBD2 (5 bases). V gave up 4 bases and J gave up 5 bases, with 12 bases separating them. CDR1 is MGHRA and CDR2 is YSYEKL in the germline V gene. The CDR3 totals 13 residues.

The chain carries TRBV6-5 and TRBJ1-1; 7 positions match TRBD1. J gave up 6 bases and V 4 bases, and 5 bases lay outside the gene matches. Germline V lookup: CDR1 MNHEY, CDR2 SVGAGI. The CDR3 sequence is 13 residues long. CDR3 nucleotide sequence: TGTGCCAGCAGTTTAGGGACAGACGCTGAAGCTTTCTTT. It codes for CASSLGTDAEAFF.

V and J are TRBV6-6 and TRBJ1-2, with TRBD1 as a possible D gene (5 bases). Trimming pared 0 bases from V and 4 bases from J, leaving 9 bases between. The length of the CDR3 is 14 residues. Germline V lookup: CDR1 MNHNY, CDR2 SVGAGI (reference sequence). CDR3 protein: CASSYSTRAYGYTF. For the CDR3, the DNA is TGTGCCAGCAGTTACTCGACCAGGGCCTATGGCTACACCTTC.

The genes are TRBV15 and TRBJ2-1; no definite D call. V lost 0 bases and J lost 0, with 6 bases in between. This CDR3 spans 15 amino acids. Germline values: CDR1 LNHNV, CDR2 YYDKDF (reference sequence). The CDR3 coding sequence is TGTGCCACCAGCAGAGAGAGTAACTCCTACAATGAGCAGTTCTTC. It encodes CATSRESNSYNEQFF.

The chain recombines TRBV7-2 with TRBJ1-3; D unresolved. Between the trimmed V and J ends, which lost 2 bases and 9 bases, there was a span of 5 bases. The CDR3 contains 11 residues. Germline CDR1 and CDR2: SGHTA and FQGNSA. CDR3 region: CASSLIGTIYF. CDR3 nucleotide sequence: TGTGCCAGCAGCTTAATCGGCACCATATATTTT.

This clone occurred a few times. The genes are TRBV2 and TRBJ1-2, with D possibly matching TRBD1 (5 bases). Per the germline V gene, CDR1 is SNHLY and CDR2 is FYNNEI. CDR3 length equals 20 residues. V lost 6 bases and J 2 bases, leaving 31 bases between the germline ends. For the CDR3, the DNA is TGTGCCAGCAGGACCAATTACCAGGGTGATCAAATCCCCCTGAACTATGGCTACACCTTC. It codes for CASRTNYQGDQIPLNYGYTF.

This clone showed up just a few times. The chain links TRBV9 to TRBJ1-2; no clear D gene. Trimming removed 3 bases at V and 3 bases at J, with 9 bases between. Germline CDR1 SGDLS, CDR2 YYNGEE. The CDR3 contains 13 residues. The CDR3 DNA reads TGTGCCAGCAGCGGTGGGAGGGACTATGGCTACACCTTC. Translation gives CASSGGRDYGYTF.

This clone was observed once. J is TRBJ2-1 and V is TRBV7-6, with TRBD2 matching 10 bases. V lost 2 bases, J lost 4 bases, and 2 bases stayed unmatched. Looked up from germline, CDR1 is SGHVS and CDR2 is FNYEAQ. The CDR3 is 15 amino acids. The CDR3 DNA is TGTGCCAGCAGCTTACCTAGCGGGAGTTACAATGAGCAGTTCTTC. It codes for CASSLPSGSYNEQFF.

V usage is TRBV7-6 and J usage is TRBJ2-7; 7 bases are shared with TRBD2. The junction had 10 bases not matched to a gene; V was cut back by 2 bases and J by 9 bases. CDR1 is SGHVS, CDR2 FNYEAQ, per germline. The CDR3 has 14 residues. The CDR3 protein is CASSLLGGVGVQYF. For the CDR3, the DNA is TGTGCCAGCAGCTTATTGGGGGGGGTGGGTGTGCAGTACTTC.

V and J are TRBV18 and TRBJ1-4, with TRBD1 matching over 7 bases. The length of the CDR3 is 15 residues. V lost 6 bases and J lost 3; bases outside the gene matches: 7. Germline V gives CDR1 KGHSH, CDR2 LQKENI. The CDR3 reads CASSPQQGANEKLFF. For the CDR3, the DNA is TGTGCCAGCTCCCCTCAGCAGGGGGCTAATGAAAAACTGTTTTTT.

This clone was counted only a few times. The V call is TRBV4-2, the J call TRBJ2-1, with 10 positions matching TRBD2. V lost 1 base, J lost 4 bases, and 10 bases stayed unmatched. The germline V gene has CDR1 LGHNA and CDR2 YNFKEQ. The length of the CDR3 is 18 residues. The CDR3 bases are TGTGCCAGCAGCCAAGGGTCCAGCCTAGCGGGGGTTTACAATGAGCAGTTCTTC. Translating gives CASSQGSSLAGVYNEQFF.

The gene calls are TRBV23-1 and TRBJ2-5; 11 bases fit TRBD2. The J call may be faulty, since TRBJ2-7 better matches the DNA end. TRBV23-1 is known as an ORF, though its function is uncertain. The CDR3 runs to 14 residues. The CDR3 DNA is TGCGCCAGCAGTCAAGGGACTAGCGGCTACGAGCAGTACTTC. As protein: CASSQGTSGYEQYF.

The sample holds a few counts of this clone. The chain links TRBV5-1 to TRBJ2-3, with 7 bases aligning to TRBD2. CDR1 is SGHRS and CDR2 is YFSETQ in the germline V gene. The V and J ends lost 3 bases and 2 bases, in that order; junction bases with no gene match: 9. The CDR3 is 16 residues long. The CDR3 DNA is TGCGCCAGCAGCTGGGGGGGAGGGTCCACCACAGATACGCAGTATTTT. Translation gives CASSWGGGSTTDTQYF. Complete variable domain (other parts from reference TRBV5-1 and TRBJ2-3): KAGVTQTPRYLIKTRGQQVTLSCSPISGHRSVSWYQQTPGQGLQFLFEYFSETQRNKGNFPGRFSGRQFSNSRSEMNVSTLELGDSALYLCASSWGGGSTTDTQYFGPGTRLTVL.

The CDR3 loop is CSAPGPIEAFF. The CDR3 DNA reads as TGCAGTGCTCCAGGTCCTATTGAAGCTTTCTTT. This chain uses TRBV20-1 with TRBJ1-1; unclear D gene. The V gene lost 5 bases and the J gene lost 7 bases, with 11 bases spanning the gap. Germline loops: CDR1 DFQATT, CDR2 SNEGSKA (reference sequence). The CDR3 is 11 residues long.

CDR3 in amino acids: CASSLSGSSSEQYF. The DNA for the CDR3 is TGTGCCAGCAGCCTATCCGGGAGTAGCTCCGAGCAGTACTTC. This sequence joins TRBV7-3 and TRBJ2-7; D is possibly TRBD2 (6 bases). Deletions cut 5 bases from V and 6 bases from J, with 17 bases between. This CDR3 region has 14 residues. Per the germline V gene, CDR1 is SGHTA and CDR2 is FQGTGA.

The chain combines TRBV7-2 with TRBJ2-1, with 9 nucleotides matching TRBD2. The CDR3 spans 14 residues. CDR1 and CDR2 (germline): SGHTA, FQGNSA. V lost 4 bases and J lost 8; bases outside the gene matches: 6. CDR3 nucleotide sequence: TGTGCCAGCAGCTCGCGGGGGGGCATAGATGAGCAGTTCTTC. Translated, it gives CASSSRGGIDEQFF.

This clone was observed a handful of times. The J gene is TRBJ2-7, the V gene TRBV30; the match to TRBD1 covers 7 bases. The length of the CDR3 is 13 residues. Germline values: CDR1 GTSNPN, CDR2 SVGIG (reference sequence). V gave up 3 bases and J gave up 5 bases; unmatched junction bases: 7. The CDR3 spells CAWRPDRVHEQYF. As DNA, the CDR3 is TGTGCCTGGAGACCAGACAGGGTCCACGAGCAGTACTTC.

This CDR3 reads CASSLTWAREAFF. CDR3 DNA: TGTGCCAGCAGCCTTACTTGGGCTCGTGAAGCTTTCTTT. The chain carries TRBV6-5 and TRBJ1-1; no firm D call. Trimming shortened V by 6 bases and J by 7 bases, and 15 bases separated the two germline ends. Germline V gene data show CDR1 as MNHEY and CDR2 as SVGAGI. This CDR3 spans 13 amino acids.

In this sample, this clone turned up a few times. This chain links TRBV21-1 with TRBJ2-7; the table's D call TRBD2 went unverified against the DNA. TRBV21-1 is given as a pseudogene. The CDR3 has 10 residues. The CDR3 DNA is TGTGCCAGCCCCGCCTACGAGCAGTACTTC. Its protein product is CASPAYEQYF.